Listed here are 13 T cell receptor beta chains from one sample, sequenced in a study of T cells expressing NK-cell markers. TCRdb re-called the 5' RACE reads; every CDR3 protein appears as one record, without DNA. This repertoire comprises roughly 390,000 distinct CDR3 sequences; its ten largest clones make up around 4.9%. Specimen: blood T cells: a sorted CD56 or NKG2C T cell subset, CD4+ or CD8+ T cells, or bulk PBMC T cells (not recorded which). The receptors derive from a man aged 18 to 69 in good health.

V gene TRBV6-5 combines with J gene TRBJ1-1. In germline, CDR1 is MNHEY, CDR2 SVGAGI. The CDR3 totals 15 residues. The CDR3 is CASSYSPWGSLPAFF.

The chain uses TRBV20-1 and TRBJ1-6. The CDR3 is made up of 11 amino acids. Germline CDR1 is DFQATT and CDR2 is SNEGSKA (reference sequence). This CDR3 reads CSAAANSPLHF.

V gene TRBV6-5 combines with J gene TRBJ2-5; TCRdb reports TRBD1, a call that lacks DNA to check it against. CDR1 and CDR2 (germline): MNHEY, SVGAGI. The CDR3 spans 15 residues. CDR3 residues: CASSYSPGTEETQYF.

The gene calls are TRBV18 and TRBJ2-2. This CDR3 has 14 amino acids. Per the germline V gene, CDR1 is KGHSH and CDR2 is LQKENI. Here the CDR3 reads CASSPFSTPGELFF.

V is TRBV3-1 and J is TRBJ2-5; the TRBD1 assignment by TCRdb is unverifiable without DNA. Germline CDR1 LGHDT, CDR2 YNNKEL (reference sequence). The CDR3 runs to 13 residues. CDR3 region: CASSRDRLETQYF.

The chain employs TRBV7-8 and TRBJ1-5; there is no DNA to check the TCRdb D call of TRBD1. This CDR3 contains 17 residues. In germline, CDR1 is SGHVS, CDR2 FQNEAQ. The CDR3 spells CASSPRGDRRSNQPQHF.

The chain joins TRBV15 to TRBJ2-5; TCRdb proposes TRBD1, but this gene call is untestable without DNA. This CDR3 is built from 15 residues. CDR1 is LNHNV and CDR2 is YYDKDF in the germline V gene (reference sequence). CDR3 loop: CATSRTDSLGETQYF.

The rearrangement links TRBV10-3 to TRBJ2-7; TCRdb's D call of TRBD2 is untestable without DNA. Per the germline V gene, CDR1 is ENHRY and CDR2 is SYGVKD. The CDR3 runs to 14 residues. The CDR3 sequence is CALSGGPGTYEQYF.

This rearrangement joins TRBV3-1 to TRBJ1-1; TCRdb lists TRBD1, though no DNA is available to test this call. This CDR3 has 13 residues. Germline CDR1 LGHDT, CDR2 YNNKEL (reference sequence). This chain's CDR3 is CASSPDRDTEAFF.

V usage is TRBV6-5 and J usage is TRBJ2-7; TCRdb picks TRBD2, but there is no DNA to check that call. This CDR3 comprises 17 residues. Germline V gene sequence: CDR1 MNHEY, CDR2 SVGAGI. The CDR3 spells CASSYGLAAVSSYEQYF.

The CDR3 spells CASSSGLAGGEQYF. The V call is TRBV6-5, the J call TRBJ2-7; TCRdb picks TRBD2, but there is no DNA to check that call. CDR3 size: 14 residues. Per germline, CDR1 MNHEY and CDR2 SVGAGI.

The rearrangement links TRBV29-1 to TRBJ1-3; the D call from TCRdb, TRBD1, cannot be confirmed without DNA. This CDR3 has 16 residues. CDR1 and CDR2 (germline): SQVTM, ANQGSEA. The CDR3 spells CSVDGRGFSSGNTIYF.

The chain carries TRBV12-3 or TRBV12-4 and TRBJ2-7; there is no DNA to check the TCRdb D call of TRBD1. The length of the CDR3 is 15 residues. The CDR3 protein is CASSKTGLKSYEQYF.